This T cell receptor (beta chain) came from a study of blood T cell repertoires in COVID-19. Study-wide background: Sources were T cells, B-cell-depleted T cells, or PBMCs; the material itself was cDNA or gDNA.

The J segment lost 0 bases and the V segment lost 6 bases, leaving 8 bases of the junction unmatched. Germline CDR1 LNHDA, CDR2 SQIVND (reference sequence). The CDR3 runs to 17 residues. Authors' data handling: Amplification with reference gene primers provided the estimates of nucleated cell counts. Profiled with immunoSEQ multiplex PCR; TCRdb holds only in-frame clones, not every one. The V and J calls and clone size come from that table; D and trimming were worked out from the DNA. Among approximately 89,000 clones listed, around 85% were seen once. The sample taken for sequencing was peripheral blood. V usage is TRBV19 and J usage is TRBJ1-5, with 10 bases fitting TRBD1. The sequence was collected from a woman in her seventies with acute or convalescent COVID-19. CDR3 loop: CASSKQTGGNSNQPQHF. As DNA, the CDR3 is TGTGCCAGTAGCAAACAGACAGGGGGCAATAGCAATCAGCCCCAGCATTTT.